One T cell receptor beta chain is described in this entry. Antigen: not known. PCR was performed using 60 Vbeta and 13 Jbeta primers. The data were produced by immunoSEQ multiplex PCR, yet TCRdb's version contains in-frame clones alone and is incomplete. Of around 65,000 clones in the sample, roughly 75% were seen once. These data originate in a study of cytomegalovirus exposure and HLA in healthy donors. On the study more broadly: From 150 million to 200 million T cells, an earlier analysis saw approximately 110 million unique TCR beta sequences.

Findings of the study overall: Reportedly, HLA-A and HLA-B alleles of most subjects were accurately predicted from TCR beta. Common viral pathogens seemed, in a later analysis, to connect with several of the most significant clusters.

Every donor was a healthy person donating bone marrow. Source material: PBMCs. This sequence was found in a woman in her twenties or thirties in good health and CMV-seropositive.

The CDR3 loop reads CASRPYVDPEGYTF. The CDR3 coding sequence is TGTGCCAGCAGGCCATACGTGGATCCGGAGGGCTACACCTTC. This chain uses TRBV6-5 with TRBJ1-2, with unresolved D. V dropped 6 bases and J dropped 8 bases, with 19 bases sitting between them. Germline V lookup: CDR1 MNHEY, CDR2 SVGAGI. The CDR3 is 14 residues long.